This TCR beta chain originates from a study of T cell responses to AZD1222 COVID-19 vaccine. The CDR3 is 13 residues long. V dropped 1 base and J dropped 5 bases, with 8 bases sitting between them. CDR1 SGHTA and CDR2 FQGNSA come from the germline V gene. Only a few counts were recorded for this clone. Repertoires were generated with immunoSEQ multiplex PCR, while TCRdb's copy carries only in-frame clones and drops some. The data hold 100,000 or so clones, with around 86% observed a single time. This specimen was peripheral blood, taken on day 0 of AZD1222 vaccination. The V call is TRBV7-2, the J call TRBJ1-1; D not resolved. The sequence came from an adult in good health. CDR3: CASSLDSRTEAFF. Written as DNA, the CDR3 is TGTGCCAGCAGCTTAGATTCCCGAACTGAAGCTTTCTTT.